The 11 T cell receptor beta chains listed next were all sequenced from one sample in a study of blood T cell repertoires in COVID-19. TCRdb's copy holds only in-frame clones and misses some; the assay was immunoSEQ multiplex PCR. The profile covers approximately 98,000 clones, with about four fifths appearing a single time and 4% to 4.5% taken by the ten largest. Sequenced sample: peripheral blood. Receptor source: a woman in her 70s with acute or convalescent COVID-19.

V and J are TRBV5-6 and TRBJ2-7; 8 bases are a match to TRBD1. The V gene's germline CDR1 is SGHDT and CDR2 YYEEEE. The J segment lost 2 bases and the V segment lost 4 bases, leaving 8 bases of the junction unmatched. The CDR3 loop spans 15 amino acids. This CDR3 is CASSRDGTGPYEQYV. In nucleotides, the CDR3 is TGTGCCAGCAGCCGGGACGGGACAGGTCCCTACGAGCAGTACGTC.

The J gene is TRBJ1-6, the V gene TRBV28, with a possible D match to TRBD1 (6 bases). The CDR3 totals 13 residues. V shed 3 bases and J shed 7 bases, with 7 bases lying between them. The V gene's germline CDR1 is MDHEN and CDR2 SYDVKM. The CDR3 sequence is CASSFQGNSPLHF. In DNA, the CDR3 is TGTGCCAGCAGTTTTCAGGGGAATTCACCCCTCCACTTT.

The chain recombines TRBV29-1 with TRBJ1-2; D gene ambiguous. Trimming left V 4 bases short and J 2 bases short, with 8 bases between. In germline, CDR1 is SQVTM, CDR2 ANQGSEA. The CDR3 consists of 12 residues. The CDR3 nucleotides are TGCAGCGTTGCGGTACAGAACTATGGCTACACCTTC. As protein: CSVAVQNYGYTF.

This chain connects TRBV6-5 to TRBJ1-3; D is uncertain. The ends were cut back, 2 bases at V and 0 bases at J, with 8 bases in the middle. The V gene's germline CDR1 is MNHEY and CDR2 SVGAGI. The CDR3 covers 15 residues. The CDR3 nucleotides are TGTGCCAGCAGTTACCCGTCAGGCTCTGGAAACACCATATATTTT. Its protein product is CASSYPSGSGNTIYF.

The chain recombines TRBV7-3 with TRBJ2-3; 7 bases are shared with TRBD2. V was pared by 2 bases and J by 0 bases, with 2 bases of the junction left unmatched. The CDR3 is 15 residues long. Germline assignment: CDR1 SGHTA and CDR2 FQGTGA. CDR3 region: CASSLPGGSTDTQYF. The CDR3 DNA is TGTGCCAGCAGCTTACCGGGGGGTAGCACAGATACGCAGTATTTT.

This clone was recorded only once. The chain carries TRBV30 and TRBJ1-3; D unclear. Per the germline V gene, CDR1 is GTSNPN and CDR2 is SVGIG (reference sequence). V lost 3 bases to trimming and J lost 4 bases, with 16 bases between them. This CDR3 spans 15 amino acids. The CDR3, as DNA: TGTGCCTGGAGGAGCCCTCAGAGCAGGGGAAACACCATATATTTT. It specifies CAWRSPQSRGNTIYF.

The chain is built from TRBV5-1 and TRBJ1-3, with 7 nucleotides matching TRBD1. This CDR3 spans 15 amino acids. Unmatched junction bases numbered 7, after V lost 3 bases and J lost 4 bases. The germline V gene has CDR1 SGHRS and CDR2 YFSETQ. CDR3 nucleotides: TGCGCCAGCAGCTCAACAGGGGATTACGGAAACACCATATATTTT. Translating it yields CASSSTGDYGNTIYF. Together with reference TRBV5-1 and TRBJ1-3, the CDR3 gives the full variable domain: KAGVTQTPRYLIKTRGQQVTLSCSPISGHRSVSWYQQTPGQGLQFLFEYFSETQRNKGNFPGRFSGRQFSNSRSEMNVSTLELGDSALYLCASSSTGDYGNTIYFGEGSWLTVV.

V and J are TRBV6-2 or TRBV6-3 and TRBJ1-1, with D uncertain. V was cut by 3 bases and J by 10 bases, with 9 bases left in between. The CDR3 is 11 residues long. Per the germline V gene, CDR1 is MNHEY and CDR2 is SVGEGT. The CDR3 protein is CASSYGWAAFF. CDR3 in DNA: TGTGCCAGCAGTTATGGGTGGGCAGCTTTCTTT.

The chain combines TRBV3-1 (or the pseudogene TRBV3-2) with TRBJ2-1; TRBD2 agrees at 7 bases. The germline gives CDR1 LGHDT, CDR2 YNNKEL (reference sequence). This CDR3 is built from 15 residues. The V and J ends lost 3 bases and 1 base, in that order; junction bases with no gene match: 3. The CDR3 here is CASSQVAGSYNEQFF. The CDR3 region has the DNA TGTGCCAGCAGCCAGGTAGCGGGTTCCTACAATGAGCAGTTCTTC.

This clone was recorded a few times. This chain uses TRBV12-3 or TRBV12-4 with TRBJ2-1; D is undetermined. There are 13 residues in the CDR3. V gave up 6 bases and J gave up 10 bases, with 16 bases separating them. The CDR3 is CASSPTGSWEQFF. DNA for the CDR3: TGTGCCAGCAGCCCTACCGGGTCGTGGGAGCAGTTCTTC.

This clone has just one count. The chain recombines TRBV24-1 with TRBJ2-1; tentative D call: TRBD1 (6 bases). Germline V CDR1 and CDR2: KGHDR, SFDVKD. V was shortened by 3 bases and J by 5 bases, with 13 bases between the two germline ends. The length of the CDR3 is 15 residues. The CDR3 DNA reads TGTGCCACCAGTGATACCAACAGGGATAACAATGAGCAGTTCTTC. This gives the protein CATSDTNRDNNEQFF.